This T cell receptor (beta chain) is drawn from a study of beta chain features in type 1 diabetes. Regarding the study as a whole: Significant though moderate, a shortening of TCRB CDR3s appeared in all four CD4+ subsets of Type 1 diabetes patients. Researchers reported that naive, central memory and Treg TCRB repertoires appeared more similar in patients than in healthy donors.

This clone was counted a few times. Its antigen is unknown. Expressed TCRB transcripts got sequenced, as all isolated RNA was reverse transcribed. This table comes from immunoSEQ multiplex PCR, and its TCRdb copy is limited to in-frame clones, with some not included. This table holds about 620,000 clones, about a sixth found once. Sorting produced populations that all topped 95% purity. The receptor comes from a man younger than 35 in good health. The sequencing input was naive CD4+ T cells from blood.

The CDR3 sequence: CASSIMTGTNYGYTF. CDR3 bases: TGTGCCAGTAGTATTATGACAGGGACTAACTATGGCTACACCTTC. The rearrangement links TRBV19 to TRBJ1-2; TRBD1 matches at 7 bases. The V segment lost 3 bases and the J segment 0 bases; nucleotides outside the gene matches: 4. The CDR3 contains 15 residues. Germline CDR1 LNHDA, CDR2 SQIVND (reference sequence).